The clone carrying this T cell receptor beta chain was picked up a small number of times. Antigen: not known. The source of the sample is a study of PD-1 blockade in classical Hodgkin lymphoma. The table came from immunoSEQ multiplex PCR; TCRdb's copy has only in-frame clones and leaves some out. The data hold roughly 15,000 clones, with over 60% observed a single time. Each patient's relapse followed autologous stem cell transplantation, and brentuximab vedotin exposure varied. General study results and limits: Exclusion covered patients beginning nivolumab under 1 year post-ASCT.

V lost 5 bases and J lost 3, with 12 bases in between. The CDR3 spans 14 residues. CDR1 MNHNS and CDR2 SASEGT come from the germline V gene. V usage is TRBV6-1 and J usage is TRBJ2-3, with D tentatively TRBD1 (5 bases). This sample comprised peripheral blood mononuclear cells (PBMCs), obtained before the second cycle of nivolumab. The sequence was obtained from a human donor with classical Hodgkin lymphoma. CDR3 sequence reads: CASSQAGFTDTQYF. The CDR3 coding sequence is TGTGCCAGCAGTCAGGCAGGGTTTACAGATACGCAGTATTTT.